This is a list of T cell receptor beta chains from one sample in a study of T cell changes during pregnancy in multiple sclerosis. This table comes from immunoSEQ multiplex PCR, and its TCRdb copy is limited to in-frame clones, with some not included. The sample carries around 71,000 clones, just over 90% recorded once. The starting material was peripheral blood, obtained in the third trimester of pregnancy. Every receptor here comes from a female donor with multiple sclerosis, enrolled in a pregnancy study. Both conserved end residues are part of each CDR3. Each record gives: V gene, J gene, CDR3 protein.

>TRBV6-1|TRBJ2-2
CASSDLLAETGELFF
>TRBV28|TRBJ2-7
CASRTGGGYEQYF
>TRBV6-1|TRBJ2-5
CASSWTLQETQYF
>TRBV12-5|TRBJ2-7
CASGLGGGRHEQYF
>TRBV6-1|TRBJ2-2
CASLILAGDTGELFF
>TRBV28|TRBJ2-7
CASSLAGANLYEQYF
>TRBV28|TRBJ2-7
CASSFIRGVYEQYF
>TRBV6-5|TRBJ2-7
CASSRLAGYYEQYF
>TRBV7-9|TRBJ1-2
CASSLATGGYGYTF
>TRBV30|TRBJ2-7
CAWRARDTSYEQYF
>TRBV6-4|TRBJ2-3
CASILSGRSADTQYF
>TRBV4-2|TRBJ2-1
CASSQEGQGYLNEQFF
>TRBV9|TRBJ2-5
CASSPNQETQYF
>TRBV7-9|TRBJ1-4
CASSPGDRTLRANEKLFF
>TRBV7-9|TRBJ1-2
CASSLLTGSYGYTF
>TRBV29-1|TRBJ2-1
CSNKGGLAGPPVSYNEQFF
>TRBV13|TRBJ1-1
CASSLETGGWGTEAFF
>TRBV19|TRBJ2-1
CASSIGQSEQFF
>TRBV19|TRBJ2-3
CASGRGVRTDTQYF
>TRBV11-3|TRBJ2-3
CASSLSSALTDTQYF
>TRBV11-2|TRBJ1-3
CASSPLTSGAGNTIYF
>TRBV10-3|TRBJ1-4
CAISESTGNYEKLFF
>TRBV23-1|TRBJ2-1
CASSQSPLLRDNEQFF
>TRBV29-1|TRBJ2-7
CSFTLAGTYEQYF